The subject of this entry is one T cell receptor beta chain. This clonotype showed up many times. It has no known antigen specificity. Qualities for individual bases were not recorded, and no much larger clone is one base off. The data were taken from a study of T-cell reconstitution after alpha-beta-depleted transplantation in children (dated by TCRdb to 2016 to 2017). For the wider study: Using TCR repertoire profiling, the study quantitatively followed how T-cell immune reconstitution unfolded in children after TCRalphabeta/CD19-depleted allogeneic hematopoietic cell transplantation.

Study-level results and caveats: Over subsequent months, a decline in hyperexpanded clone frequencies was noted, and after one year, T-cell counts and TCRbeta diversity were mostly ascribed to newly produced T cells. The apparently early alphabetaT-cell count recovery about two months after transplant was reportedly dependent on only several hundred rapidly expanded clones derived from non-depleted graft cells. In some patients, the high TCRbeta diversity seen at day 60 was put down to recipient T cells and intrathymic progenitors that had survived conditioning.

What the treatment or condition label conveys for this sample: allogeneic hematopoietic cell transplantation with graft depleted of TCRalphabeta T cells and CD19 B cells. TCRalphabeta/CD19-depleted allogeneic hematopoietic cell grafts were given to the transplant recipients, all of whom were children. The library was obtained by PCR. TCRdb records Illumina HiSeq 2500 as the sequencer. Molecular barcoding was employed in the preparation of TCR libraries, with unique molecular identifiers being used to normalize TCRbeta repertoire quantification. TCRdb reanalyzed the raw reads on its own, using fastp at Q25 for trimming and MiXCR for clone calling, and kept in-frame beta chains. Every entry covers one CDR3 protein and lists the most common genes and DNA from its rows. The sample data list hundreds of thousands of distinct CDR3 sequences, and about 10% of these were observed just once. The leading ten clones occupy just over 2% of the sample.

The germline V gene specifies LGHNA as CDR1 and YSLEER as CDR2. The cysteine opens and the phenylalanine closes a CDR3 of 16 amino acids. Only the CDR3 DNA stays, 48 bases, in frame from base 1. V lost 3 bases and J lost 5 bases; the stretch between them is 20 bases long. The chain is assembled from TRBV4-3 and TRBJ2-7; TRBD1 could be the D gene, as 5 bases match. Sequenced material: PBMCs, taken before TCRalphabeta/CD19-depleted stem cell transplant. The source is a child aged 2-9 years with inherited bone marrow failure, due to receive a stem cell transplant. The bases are TGCGCCAGCAGCCATCCTGATCTAGGGGTGGTTGACGAGCAGTACTTC. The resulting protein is CASSHPDLGVVDEQYF.